This paragraph covers one T cell receptor beta chain sequence. Its cognate antigen is unknown. The V gene end was trimmed by 4 bases and the J gene end by 12 bases; junction bases not matched to a gene: 9. The CDR3 length is 15 residues. Germline-derived CDR1 and CDR2 are LGHDT and YNNKEL (reference sequence). TCRdb recomputed calls from the 5' RACE reads with MiXCR, one row per CDR3 protein. Among roughly 750,000 distinct CDR3 sequences listed, around 21% were seen once. This specimen belongs to a study of identical twins. General study points: Beta out-of-frame twin sharing showed a weaker excess.

These same records also appear under a second study, on T cells expressing NK-cell markers. This second report adds: Sequencing covered eight donors, seven HCMV-seropositive and one seronegative.

The receptor was isolated from a woman younger than 35 in good health. The specimen was PBMCs. The chain couples TRBV3-1 to TRBJ2-1, with 13 bases identical to TRBD2. The CDR3 DNA reads TGTGCCAGCAGCCCGGGACTAGCGGGGAGGGGGGGGCAGTTCTTC. The encoded protein is CASSPGLAGRGGQFF.